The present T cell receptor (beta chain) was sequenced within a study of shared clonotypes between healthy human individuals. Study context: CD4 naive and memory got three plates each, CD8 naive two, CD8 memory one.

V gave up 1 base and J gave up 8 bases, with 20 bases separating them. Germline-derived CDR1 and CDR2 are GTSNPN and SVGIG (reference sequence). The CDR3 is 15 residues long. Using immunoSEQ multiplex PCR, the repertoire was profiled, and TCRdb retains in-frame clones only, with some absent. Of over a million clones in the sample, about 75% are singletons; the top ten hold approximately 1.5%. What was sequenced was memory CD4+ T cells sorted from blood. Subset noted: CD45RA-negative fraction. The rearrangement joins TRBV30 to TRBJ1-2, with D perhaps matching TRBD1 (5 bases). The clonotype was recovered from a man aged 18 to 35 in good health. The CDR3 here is CAWSAWDRLEGGYTF. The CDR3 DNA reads TGTGCCTGGAGTGCCTGGGACCGTCTTGAAGGAGGCTACACCTTC.